These 2 T cell receptor beta chains were all obtained from the same sample, sequenced in a study of blood T cells in healthy people across ages (dated by TCRdb to about 2015). Libraries were built with 5' RACE. The instrument was an Illumina HiSeq 2500. A second PCR of roughly 6 to 12 cycles was run with a J-beta primer mix and a sample-barcoded 5' primer. TCRdb reanalyzed the raw reads on its own, using fastp at Q25 for trimming and MiXCR for clone calling, and kept in-frame beta chains. Identical CDR3 protein sequences are pooled into one entry, listed with their most common genes and DNA. The sample table shows more than 550,000 distinct CDR3 sequences, and about 20% are seen once. Roughly 22% of the sample rests with the top ten. Sequences were obtained from blood. The receptors here all came from an older man in good health.

This clonotype was counted only a few times. CDR3 in amino acids: CASSLSWGTQYF. In DNA, the CDR3 is TGTGCCAGCAGTTTGTCATGGGGTACGCAGTATTTT. The genes are TRBV12-3 or TRBV12-4 and TRBJ2-3; no clear D. V lost 3 bases to trimming and J lost 8 bases, with 9 bases between them. The CDR3 extends over 12 amino acids.

A few counts support this clonotype. This chain links TRBV9 with TRBJ1-3, with D unclear. The CDR3 is 15 residues long. CDR1 is SGDLS, CDR2 YYNGEE, per germline. The V end was cut by 4 bases, the J end by 0 bases, with 11 bases between. The CDR3 nucleotides read TGTGCCAGCAGCACCGGTGCAGCCTCTGGAAACACCATATATTTT. This encodes CASSTGAASGNTIYF.